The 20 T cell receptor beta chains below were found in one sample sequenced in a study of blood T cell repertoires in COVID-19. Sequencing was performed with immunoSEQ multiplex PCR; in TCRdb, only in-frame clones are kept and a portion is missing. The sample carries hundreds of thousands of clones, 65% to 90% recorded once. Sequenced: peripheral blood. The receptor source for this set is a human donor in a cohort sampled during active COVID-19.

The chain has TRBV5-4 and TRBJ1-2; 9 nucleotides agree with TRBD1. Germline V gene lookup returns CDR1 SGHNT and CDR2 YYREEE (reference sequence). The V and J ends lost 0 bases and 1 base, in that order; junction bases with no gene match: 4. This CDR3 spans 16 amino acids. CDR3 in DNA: TGTGCCAGCAGCTTGGGGGGGGGACAGGGTAACTATGGCTACACCTTC. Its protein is CASSLGGGQGNYGYTF.

The CDR3 sequence is CSVVPQGRFDYGYTF. The DNA for the CDR3 is TGCAGCGTTGTCCCACAGGGGCGGTTCGACTATGGCTACACCTTC. This chain joins TRBV29-1 and TRBJ1-2; TRBD1 aligns across 7 bases. The CDR3 totals 15 residues. The J segment lost 3 bases and the V segment lost 4 bases, leaving 11 bases of the junction unmatched. Germline V gene data show CDR1 as SQVTM and CDR2 as ANQGSEA.

As DNA, the CDR3 is TGCGCCAGCAGCTTGGACAGTTATGGCTACACCTTC. Protein sequence: CASSLDSYGYTF. The rearrangement joins TRBV5-1 to TRBJ1-2; D unclear. The CDR3 consists of 12 residues. Germline V CDR1 and CDR2: SGHRS, YFSETQ. Trimming removed 0 bases at V and 5 bases at J, with 5 bases between.

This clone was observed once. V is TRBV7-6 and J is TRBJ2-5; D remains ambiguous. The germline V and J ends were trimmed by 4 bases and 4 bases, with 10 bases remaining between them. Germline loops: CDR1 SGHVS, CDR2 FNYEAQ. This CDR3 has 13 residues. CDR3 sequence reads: CASSSVGVETQYF. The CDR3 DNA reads TGTGCCAGCAGCTCCGTGGGCGTAGAGACCCAGTACTTC.

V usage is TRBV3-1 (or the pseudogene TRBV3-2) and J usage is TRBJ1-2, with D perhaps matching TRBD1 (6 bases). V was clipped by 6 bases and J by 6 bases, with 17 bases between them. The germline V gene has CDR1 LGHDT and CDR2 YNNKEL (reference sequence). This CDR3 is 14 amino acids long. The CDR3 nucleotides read TGTGCCAGCAGTTCGGGGACACCCGAACATGGCTACACCTTC. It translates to CASSSGTPEHGYTF.

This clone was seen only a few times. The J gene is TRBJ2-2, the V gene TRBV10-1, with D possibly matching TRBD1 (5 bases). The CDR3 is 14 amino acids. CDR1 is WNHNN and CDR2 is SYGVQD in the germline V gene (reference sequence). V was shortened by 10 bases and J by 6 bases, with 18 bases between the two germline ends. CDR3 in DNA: TGCGCCATCTTCCTGGCCAGGGATGCCGGGGAGCTGTTTTTT. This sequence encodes CAIFLARDAGELFF.

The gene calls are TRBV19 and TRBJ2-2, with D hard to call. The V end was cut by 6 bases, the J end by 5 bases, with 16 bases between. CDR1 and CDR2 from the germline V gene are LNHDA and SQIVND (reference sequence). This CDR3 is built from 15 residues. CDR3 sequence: CASRERSRFTGELFF. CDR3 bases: TGTGCCAGTAGGGAGAGGTCGAGGTTTACCGGGGAGCTGTTTTTT.

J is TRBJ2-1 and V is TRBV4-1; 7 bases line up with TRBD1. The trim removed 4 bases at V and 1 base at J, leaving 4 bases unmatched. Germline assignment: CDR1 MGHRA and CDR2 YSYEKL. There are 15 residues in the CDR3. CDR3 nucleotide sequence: TGCGCCAGCAGCCTTACAGGGGAATCCTACAATGAGCAGTTCTTC. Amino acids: CASSLTGESYNEQFF.

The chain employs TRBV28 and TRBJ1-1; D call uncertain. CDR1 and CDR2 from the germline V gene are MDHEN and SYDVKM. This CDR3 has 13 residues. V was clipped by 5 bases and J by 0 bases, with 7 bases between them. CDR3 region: CASSPQVNTEAFF. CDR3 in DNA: TGTGCCAGCAGTCCCCAGGTGAACACTGAAGCTTTCTTT.

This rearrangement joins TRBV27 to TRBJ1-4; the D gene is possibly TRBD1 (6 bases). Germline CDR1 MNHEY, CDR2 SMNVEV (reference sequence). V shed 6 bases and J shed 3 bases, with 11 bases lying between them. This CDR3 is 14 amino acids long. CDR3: CASRRPGANEKLFF. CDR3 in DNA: TGTGCCAGCAGGAGGCCAGGGGCTAATGAAAAACTGTTTTTT.

CDR3 coding DNA: TGTGCCAGCAGGGACACAGCCTACGAGCAGTACTTC. It yields the protein CASRDTAYEQYF. The chain recombines TRBV2 with TRBJ2-7; perhaps TRBD1 as D (5 bases). Germline V CDR1 and CDR2: SNHLY, FYNNEI. The germline V and J ends were trimmed by 6 bases and 2 bases, with 8 bases remaining between them. The CDR3 spans 12 residues.

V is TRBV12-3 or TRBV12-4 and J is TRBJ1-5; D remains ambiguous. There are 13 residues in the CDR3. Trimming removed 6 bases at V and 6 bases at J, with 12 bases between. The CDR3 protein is CASSPEGAQPQHF. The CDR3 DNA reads TGTGCCAGCAGCCCCGAGGGAGCTCAGCCCCAGCATTTT.

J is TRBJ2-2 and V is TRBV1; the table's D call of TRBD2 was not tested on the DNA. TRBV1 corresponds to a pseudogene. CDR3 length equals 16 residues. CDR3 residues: CTRRPPGLQKTGELFF. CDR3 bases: TGCACCAGACGCCCTCCGGGACTCCAGAAAACCGGGGAGCTGTTTTTT.

The CDR3 loop reads CASSPNIQGAGVEKLFF. The DNA of the CDR3 is TGTGCCAGCAGCCCAAACATACAGGGGGCTGGGGTTGAAAAACTGTTTTTT. The rearrangement uses TRBV7-8 and TRBJ1-4; TRBD1 agrees at 9 bases. The CDR3 is 17 residues long. The junction had 14 bases not matched to a gene; V was cut back by 5 bases and J by 7 bases. Germline-derived CDR1 and CDR2 are SGHVS and FQNEAQ.

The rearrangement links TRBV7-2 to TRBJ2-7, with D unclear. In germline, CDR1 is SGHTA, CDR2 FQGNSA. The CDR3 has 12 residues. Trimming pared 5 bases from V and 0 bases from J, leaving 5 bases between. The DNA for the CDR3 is TGTGCCAGCAGCCCCAGCTCCTACGAGCAGTACTTC. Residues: CASSPSSYEQYF.

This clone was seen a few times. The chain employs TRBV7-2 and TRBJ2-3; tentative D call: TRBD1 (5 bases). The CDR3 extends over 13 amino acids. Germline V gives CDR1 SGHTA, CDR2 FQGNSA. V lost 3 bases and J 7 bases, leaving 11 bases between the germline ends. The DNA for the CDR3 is TGTGCCAGCAGCTTGGACGGACAAAATACGCAGTATTTT. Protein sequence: CASSLDGQNTQYF.

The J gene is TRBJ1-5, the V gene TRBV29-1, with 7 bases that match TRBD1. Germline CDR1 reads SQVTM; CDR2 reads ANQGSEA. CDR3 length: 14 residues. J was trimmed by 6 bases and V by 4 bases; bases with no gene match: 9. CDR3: CSVVPDREGQPQHF. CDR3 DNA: TGCAGCGTTGTGCCTGACAGGGAAGGTCAGCCCCAGCATTTT.

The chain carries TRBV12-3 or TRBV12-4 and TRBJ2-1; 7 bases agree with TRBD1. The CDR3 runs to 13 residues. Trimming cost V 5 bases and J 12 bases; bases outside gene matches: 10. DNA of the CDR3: TGTGCCAGCAGTCGCGACCCCGCAGGGGGGCAGTTCTTC. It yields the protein CASSRDPAGGQFF.

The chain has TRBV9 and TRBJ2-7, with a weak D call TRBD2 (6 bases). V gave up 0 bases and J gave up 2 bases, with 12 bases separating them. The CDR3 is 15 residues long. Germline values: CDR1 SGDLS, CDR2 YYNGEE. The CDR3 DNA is TGTGCCAGCAGCGTAGCCCTGGGGGGAACCTACGAGCAGTACTTC. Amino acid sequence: CASSVALGGTYEQYF. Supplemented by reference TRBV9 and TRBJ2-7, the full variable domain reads DSGVTQTPKHLITATGQRVTLRCSPRSGDLSVYWYQQSLDQGLQFLIQYYNGEERAKGNILERFSAQQFPDLHSELNLSSLELGDSALYFCASSVALGGTYEQYFGPGTRLTVT.

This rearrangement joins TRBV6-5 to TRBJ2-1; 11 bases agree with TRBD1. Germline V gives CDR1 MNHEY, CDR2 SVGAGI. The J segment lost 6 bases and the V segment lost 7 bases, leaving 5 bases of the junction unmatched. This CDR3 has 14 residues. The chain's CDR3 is CASKTGQGGNEQFF. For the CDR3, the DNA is TGTGCCAGCAAAACGGGACAGGGGGGCAATGAGCAGTTCTTC.